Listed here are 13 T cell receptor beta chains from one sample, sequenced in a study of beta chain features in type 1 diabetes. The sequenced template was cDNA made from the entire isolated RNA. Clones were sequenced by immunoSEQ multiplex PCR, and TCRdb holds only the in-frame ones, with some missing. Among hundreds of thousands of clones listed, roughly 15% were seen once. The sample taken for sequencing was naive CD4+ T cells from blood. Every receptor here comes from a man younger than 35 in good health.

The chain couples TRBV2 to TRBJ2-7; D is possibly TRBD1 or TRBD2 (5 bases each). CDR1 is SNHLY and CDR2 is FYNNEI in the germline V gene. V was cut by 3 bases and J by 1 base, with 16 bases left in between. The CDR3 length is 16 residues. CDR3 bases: TGTGCCAGCAGTGAGTTGTCCCGAGGGACGTCCTACGAGCAGTACTTC. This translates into CASSELSRGTSYEQYF.

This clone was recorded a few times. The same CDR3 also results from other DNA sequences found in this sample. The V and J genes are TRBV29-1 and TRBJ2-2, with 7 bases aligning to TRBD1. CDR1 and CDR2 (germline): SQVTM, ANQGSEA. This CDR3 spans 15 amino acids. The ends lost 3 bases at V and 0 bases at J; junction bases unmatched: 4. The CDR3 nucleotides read TGCAGCGTTGAGGGGACAGCTGCGAACACCGGGGAGCTGTTTTTT. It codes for CSVEGTAANTGELFF.

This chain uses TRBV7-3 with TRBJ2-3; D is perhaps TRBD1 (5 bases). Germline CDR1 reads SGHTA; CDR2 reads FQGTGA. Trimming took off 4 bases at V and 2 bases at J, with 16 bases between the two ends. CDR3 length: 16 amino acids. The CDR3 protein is CASSSNLVRDTDTQYF. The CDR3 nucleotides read TGTGCCAGCAGCTCAAATTTGGTCAGGGACACAGATACGCAGTATTTT.

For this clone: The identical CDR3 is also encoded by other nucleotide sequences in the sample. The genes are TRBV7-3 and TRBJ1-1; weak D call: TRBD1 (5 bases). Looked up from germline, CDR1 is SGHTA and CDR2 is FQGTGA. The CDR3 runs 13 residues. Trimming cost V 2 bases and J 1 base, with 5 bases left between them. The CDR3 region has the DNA TGTGCCAGCAGCTTAGGGACGAACACTGAAGCTTTCTTT. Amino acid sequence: CASSLGTNTEAFF.

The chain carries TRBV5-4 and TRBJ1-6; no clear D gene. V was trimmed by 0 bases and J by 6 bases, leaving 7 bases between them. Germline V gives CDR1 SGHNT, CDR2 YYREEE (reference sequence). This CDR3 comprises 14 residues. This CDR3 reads CASSLEPLNSPLHF. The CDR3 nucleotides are TGTGCCAGCAGCTTGGAGCCACTTAATTCACCCCTCCACTTT. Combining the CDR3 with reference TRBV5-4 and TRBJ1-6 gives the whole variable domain ETGVTQSPTHLIKTRGQQVTLRCSSQSGHNTVSWYQQALGQGPQFIFQYYREEENGRGNFPPRFSGLQFPNYSSELNVNALELDDSALYLCASSLEPLNSPLHFGNGTRLTVT.

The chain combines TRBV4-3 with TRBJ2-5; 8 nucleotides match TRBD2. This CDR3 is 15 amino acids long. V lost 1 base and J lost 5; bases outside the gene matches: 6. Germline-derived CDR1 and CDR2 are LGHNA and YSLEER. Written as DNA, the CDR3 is TGCGCCAGCAGCCAAGGGCAGTCGGGGGGGGAGACCCAGTACTTC. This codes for CASSQGQSGGETQYF.

The CDR3 sequence: CASSSTAYGYTF. Here the CDR3 DNA reads TGCGCCAGCAGCTCAACAGCCTATGGCTACACCTTC. The rearrangement links TRBV4-3 to TRBJ1-2; D is unclear. Trimming removed 5 bases at V and 4 bases at J, with 8 bases between. This CDR3 has 12 residues. The germline V gene encodes CDR1 LGHNA and CDR2 YSLEER.

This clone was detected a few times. DNA of the CDR3: TGTGCCAGCAGCTTAGGACAGGTGTTTAACTATGGCTACACCTTC. This sequence encodes CASSLGQVFNYGYTF. The V call is TRBV7-8, the J call TRBJ1-2, with D possibly being TRBD1 (6 bases). The length of the CDR3 is 15 residues. In germline, CDR1 is SGHVS, CDR2 FQNEAQ. The V and J ends lost 1 base and 1 base respectively, with 10 bases between them.

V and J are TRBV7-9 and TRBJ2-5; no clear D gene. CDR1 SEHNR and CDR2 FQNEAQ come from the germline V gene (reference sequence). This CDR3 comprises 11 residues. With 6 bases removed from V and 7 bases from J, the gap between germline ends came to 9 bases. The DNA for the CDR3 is TGTGCCAGCAGTTCGTCGGCGACCCAGTACTTC. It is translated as CASSSSATQYF.

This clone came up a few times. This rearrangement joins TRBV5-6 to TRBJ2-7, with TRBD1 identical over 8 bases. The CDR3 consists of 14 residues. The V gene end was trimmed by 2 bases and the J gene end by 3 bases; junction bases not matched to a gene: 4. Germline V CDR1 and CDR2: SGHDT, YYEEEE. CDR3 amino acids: CASSFRTGLYEQYF. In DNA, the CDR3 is TGTGCCAGCAGCTTCAGGACAGGGCTCTACGAGCAGTACTTC.

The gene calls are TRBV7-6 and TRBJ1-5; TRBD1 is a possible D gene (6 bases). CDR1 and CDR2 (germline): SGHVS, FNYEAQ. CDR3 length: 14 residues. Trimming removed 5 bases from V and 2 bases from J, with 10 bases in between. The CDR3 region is CASSPRGGNQPQHF. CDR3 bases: TGTGCCAGCAGCCCCAGGGGCGGCAATCAGCCCCAGCATTTT.

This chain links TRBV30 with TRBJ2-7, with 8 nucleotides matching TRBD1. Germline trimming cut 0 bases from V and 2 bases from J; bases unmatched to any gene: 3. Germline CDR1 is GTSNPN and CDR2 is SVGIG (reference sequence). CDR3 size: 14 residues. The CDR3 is CAWSVQQGAYEQYF. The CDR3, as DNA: TGTGCCTGGAGTGTACAACAGGGGGCCTACGAGCAGTACTTC.

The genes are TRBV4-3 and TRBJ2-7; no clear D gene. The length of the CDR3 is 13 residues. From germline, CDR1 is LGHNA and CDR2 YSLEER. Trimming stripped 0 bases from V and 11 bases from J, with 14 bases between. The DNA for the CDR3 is TGCGCCAGCAGCCAAGAAACGGGCGGACGAAAGTACTTC. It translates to CASSQETGGRKYF.